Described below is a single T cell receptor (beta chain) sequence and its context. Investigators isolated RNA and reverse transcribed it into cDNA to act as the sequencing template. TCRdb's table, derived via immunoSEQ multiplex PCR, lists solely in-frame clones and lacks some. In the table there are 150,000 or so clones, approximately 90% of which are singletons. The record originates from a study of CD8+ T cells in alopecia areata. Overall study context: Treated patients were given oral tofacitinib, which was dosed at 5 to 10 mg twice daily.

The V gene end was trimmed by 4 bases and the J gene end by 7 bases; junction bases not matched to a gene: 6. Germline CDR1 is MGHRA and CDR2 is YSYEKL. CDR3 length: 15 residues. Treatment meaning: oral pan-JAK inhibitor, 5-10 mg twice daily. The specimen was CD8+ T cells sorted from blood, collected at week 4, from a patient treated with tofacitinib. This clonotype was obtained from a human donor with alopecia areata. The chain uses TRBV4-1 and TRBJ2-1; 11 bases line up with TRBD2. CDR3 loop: CASSLGLAANNEQFF. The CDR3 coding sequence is TGCGCCAGCAGCCTGGGACTAGCGGCAAATAATGAGCAGTTCTTC.